This entry is about one TCR beta chain. Its target is not known. This specimen comes from a study of T-cell memory formation after mild COVID-19. General study points: Mostly located in CM and EM were contracting CD4+ clones, with contracting CD8+ clones located in EMRA.

5'RACE primed at constant segments yielded TCR alpha and TCR beta cDNA libraries bearing sample barcodes and UMIs. TCRdb analysed the 5' RACE reads with MiXCR anew, one entry per CDR3 protein. The sample yields 300,000 or so distinct CDR3 sequences, more than 15% seen once. V lost 2 bases to trimming and J lost 3 bases, with 11 bases between them. The CDR3 runs to 14 residues. Germline V gene sequence: CDR1 SGHRS, CDR2 YFSETQ. Material: PBMCs or a T cell subset sorted from them (not recorded which). The receptor's source is a man between 18 and 35 years old who had mild COVID-19 (a few samples of this study predate the infection). Cell type and time point are not known. The genes are TRBV5-1 and TRBJ2-5, with D maybe TRBD2 (6 bases). The DNA for the CDR3 is TGCGCCAGCAGCTTTCTCTCGGGGGAAGAGACCCAGTACTTC. The encoded protein is CASSFLSGEETQYF. Combining the CDR3 with reference TRBV5-1 and TRBJ2-5 gives the whole variable domain KAGVTQTPRYLIKTRGQQVTLSCSPISGHRSVSWYQQTPGQGLQFLFEYFSETQRNKGNFPGRFSGRQFSNSRSEMNVSTLELGDSALYLCASSFLSGEETQYFGPGTRLLVL.